The entry below gives a single T cell receptor (beta chain) sequence along with its context. This entry comes from a study of beta chain features in type 1 diabetes. Isolated RNA was reverse transcribed in full, so expressed TCRB transcripts were sequenced. Only in-frame clones appear in the TCRdb table, and some are missing; sequencing was by immunoSEQ multiplex PCR. Among more than 140,000 clones listed, 9% to 10% were seen once. The CDR3 runs to 12 residues. The germline V gene encodes CDR1 SGHDN and CDR2 FVKESK. Trimming removed 4 bases from V and 5 bases from J, with 8 bases in between. What was sequenced was central memory CD4+ T cells from blood. The clonotype was recovered from a woman aged 40 to 50 in good health. This rearrangement joins TRBV14 to TRBJ2-5; no clear D. The CDR3 protein is CASSLRHETQYF. CDR3 DNA: TGTGCCAGCAGCCTCAGGCATGAGACCCAGTACTTC.